This T cell receptor beta chain was sequenced in a study of CD8 T cells in Susac syndrome. The table lists this clonotype with a count of one. Random-hexamer reverse transcription was applied to roughly 0.5 to 1 ug RNA. Multiplex PCR with immunoSEQ amplified the TCR beta CDR3 across 54 Vbeta and 13 Jbeta. TCRdb re-called the immunoSEQ multiplex PCR reads through MiXCR, storing one row per CDR3 protein. Of around 200,000 distinct CDR3 sequences listed, approximately 96% are singletons. This CDR3 spans 17 amino acids. The germline gives CDR1 DFQATT, CDR2 SNEGSKA (reference sequence). After removal of 3 bases from V and 1 base from J, the junction contained 7 bases not matched to a gene.

The chain links TRBV20-1 to TRBJ2-7; 15 bases align to TRBD2. Sequencing was performed on CD4+ T cells from PBMCs. This clonotype was sampled from a human donor with multiple sclerosis. The CDR3 loop is CSARAPGLAGGSYEQYF. CDR3 coding DNA: TGCAGTGCTAGGGCCCCGGGACTAGCGGGGGGTTCCTACGAGCAGTACTTC.